These T cell receptor beta chains were read from a single sample in a study of blood T cell repertoires in COVID-19. Using immunoSEQ multiplex PCR, the repertoire was profiled, and TCRdb retains in-frame clones only, with some absent. The sample lists under 300,000 clones, 65% to 90% occurring once. Material for sequencing was peripheral blood. These TCRs come from a human donor in a cohort sampled during active COVID-19. The CDR3 runs from the conserved cysteine through the conserved F or W. Fields, in order: clone size, J gene, V gene, D gene, CDR3 DNA, CDR3 protein. The D gene is left open where the match is weak. Expanded clones get a size class; other rows say once, few or many, or leave the size out.

>-|TRBJ1-3|TRBV4-1|TRBD1
TGCGCCAGCAGCCTGACAGGGGTTGCCTCGGGATTAAACACCATATATTTT
CASSLTGVASGLNTIYF
>-|TRBJ2-7|TRBV11-2|-
TGTGCCAGCAGCTTAGTTCCACGGCGGAGCTCCTACGAGCAGTACTTC
CASSLVPRRSSYEQYF
>-|TRBJ1-2|TRBV19|-
TGTGCCAGTAGTATAGGACAGCTTAATGGCTACACCTTC
CASSIGQLNGYTF
>few|TRBJ1-6|TRBV18|-
TGTGCCAGCTCACCATCGACCCCCGGGACTCGTTCACCCCTCCACTTT
CASSPSTPGTRSPLHF
>-|TRBJ1-1|TRBV7-2|-
TGTGCCAGCAGCTTAGGGACAGTACGAGCAGAAGCTTTCTTT
CASSLGTVRAEAFF
>-|TRBJ2-1|TRBV7-3|TRBD2
TGTGCCAGCAGCTTAGGACTAGCGGAGAATGAGCAGTTCTTC
CASSLGLAENEQFF
>-|TRBJ2-1|TRBV6-7|TRBD2
TGTGCCATTCTAGCGGGAGGGGCATTTTATGAGCAGTTCTTC
CAILAGGAFYEQFF
>-|TRBJ2-3|TRBV7-6|-
TGTGCCAGCAGCTTTATAGCAGATACGCAGTATTTT
CASSFIADTQYF
>once|TRBJ2-5|TRBV19|-
TGTGCCAGTAGTACTCAAGAGACCCAGTACTTC
CASSTQETQYF
>-|TRBJ2-1|TRBV30|-
TGTGCCTGGAGTGTAGACTATGAGCAGTTCTTC
CAWSVDYEQFF
>once|TRBJ2-5|TRBV5-6|-
TGTGCCAGCAGCTTGAGTCCCAGGGCCGAGACCCAGTACTTC
CASSLSPRAETQYF
>-|TRBJ2-2|TRBV3-1/TRBV3-2|-
TGTGCCAGCAGCCAACCGGGGATCGGGGAGCTGTTTTTT
CASSQPGIGELFF
>-|TRBJ1-2|TRBV27|-
TGTGCCAGCAGTTTAACATATTCTAACTATGGCTACACCTTC
CASSLTYSNYGYTF
>once|TRBJ1-5|TRBV6-1|-
TGTGCCAGCAGTGAAGCGGGGGGGCGCGGTCAGCCCCAGCATTTT
CASSEAGGRGQPQHF
>-|TRBJ2-7|TRBV28|TRBD1
TGTGCCAGCAGCCCAAGCGGGACAGGGGGTCCCTACGAGCAGTACTTC
CASSPSGTGGPYEQYF
>few|TRBJ2-2|TRBV7-9|-
TGTGCCAGCAGCCCTCGGACTATCACCGGGGAGCTGTTTTTT
CASSPRTITGELFF
>-|TRBJ2-3|TRBV9|TRBD1
TGTGCCAGCAGCCCCTTTAGTGGGTTTACAGGGGGGAGCGCAGATACGCAGTATTTT
CASSPFSGFTGGSADTQYF
>-|TRBJ2-3|TRBV28|-
TGTGCCAGCAGTTTTTTCCGAGGCGTAACAGATACGCAGTATTTT
CASSFFRGVTDTQYF
>-|TRBJ1-6|TRBV7-2|-
TGTGCCAGTCGGCCACAAGGGCAGGGGACTTCACCCCTCCACTTT
CASRPQGQGTSPLHF
>-|TRBJ2-3|TRBV9|TRBD2
TGTGCCAGCAGCGTAGATGGGGGAGGGCCAGATACGCAGTATTTT
CASSVDGGGPDTQYF
>-|TRBJ1-1|TRBV12-5|-
TGTGCTAGTGGTGCCGATGCCGGGACGGGGGGTGAAGCTTTCTTT
CASGADAGTGGEAFF
>few|TRBJ1-2|TRBV2|-
TGTGCCAGCAGTCCGGACACAGATCGGGGCTACACCTTC
CASSPDTDRGYTF
>-|TRBJ2-3|TRBV7-9|-
TGTGCCAGCAGCCCATCCGGGACTCGTCTTACAGATACGCAGTATTTT
CASSPSGTRLTDTQYF
>-|TRBJ2-1|TRBV7-2|-
TGTGCCAGCAGCTTAGCACAGGGAGCACCCGGGCAGTTCTTC
CASSLAQGAPGQFF
>-|TRBJ2-7|TRBV5-1|-
TGCGCCAGCAGCCCGCTCGCGGGACGTTCCTACGAGCAGTACTTC
CASSPLAGRSYEQYF
>-|TRBJ2-1|TRBV29-1|TRBD2
TGCAGCGTTGAGATTCGCGGGAGGAAGAATGAGCAGTTCTTC
CSVEIRGRKNEQFF
>-|TRBJ2-3|TRBV29-1|-
TGCAGCGTTGATTTTCCACAGGGAACAGATACGCAGTATTTT
CSVDFPQGTDTQYF
>-|TRBJ2-5|TRBV7-6|-
TGTGCCAGCAGCTTAGCTGGAGGGCGGGAAGAGACCCAGTACTTC
CASSLAGGREETQYF
>-|TRBJ2-1|TRBV19|-
TGTGCCAGTTCGGGGGAAAATGAGCAGTTCTTC
CASSGENEQFF
>few|TRBJ2-1|TRBV9|TRBD2
TGTGCCAGCAGCTCTAGCGGGATCAATGAGCAGTTCTTC
CASSSSGINEQFF
>-|TRBJ1-2|TRBV6-5|TRBD1
TGTGCCAGCACCAACCGAGGGACAGGGTCTGATGGCTACACCTTC
CASTNRGTGSDGYTF
>-|TRBJ1-1|TRBV19|TRBD1
TGTGCCAGTACCTTCGGGACAGGGCACACTGAAGCTTTCTTT
CASTFGTGHTEAFF
>-|TRBJ2-1|TRBV11-2|TRBD2
TGTGCCAGCAGCACACTAGCGGGATTCTCCTACAATGAGCAGTTCTTC
CASSTLAGFSYNEQFF
>-|TRBJ2-7|TRBV6-5|-
TGTGCGAGCACCGGGAGCTCCTACGAGCAGTACTTC
CASTGSSYEQYF
>-|TRBJ2-1|TRBV7-2|-
TGTGCCAGCAGCTTAGTTTGGGAGAGCCACAATGAGCAGTTCTTC
CASSLVWESHNEQFF